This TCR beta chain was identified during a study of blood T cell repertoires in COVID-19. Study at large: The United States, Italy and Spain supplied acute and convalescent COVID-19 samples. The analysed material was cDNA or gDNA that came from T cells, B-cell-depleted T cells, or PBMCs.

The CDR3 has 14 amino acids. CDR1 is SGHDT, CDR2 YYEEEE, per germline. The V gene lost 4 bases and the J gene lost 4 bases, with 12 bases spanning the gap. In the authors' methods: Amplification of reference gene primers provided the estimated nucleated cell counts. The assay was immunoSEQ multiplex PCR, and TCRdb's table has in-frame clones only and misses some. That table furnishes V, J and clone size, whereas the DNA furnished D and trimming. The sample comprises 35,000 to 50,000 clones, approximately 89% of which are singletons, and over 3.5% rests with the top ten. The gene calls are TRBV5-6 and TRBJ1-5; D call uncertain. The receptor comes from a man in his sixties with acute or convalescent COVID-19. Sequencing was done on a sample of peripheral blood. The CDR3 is CASSQVRGNQPQHF. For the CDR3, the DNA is TGTGCCAGCAGCCAAGTGCGGGGAAATCAGCCCCAGCATTTT. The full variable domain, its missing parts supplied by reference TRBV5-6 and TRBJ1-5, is DAGVTQSPTHLIKTRGQQVTLRCSPKSGHDTVSWYQQALGQGPQFIFQYYEEEERQRGNFPDRFSGHQFPNYSSELNVNALLLGDSALYLCASSQVRGNQPQHFGDGTRLSIL.